A selection of T cell receptor beta chains follows, all from one sample in a study of blood T cell repertoires in COVID-19. Measured with immunoSEQ multiplex PCR; TCRdb has only the in-frame clones, and not every one. The sample lists roughly 260,000 clones, roughly 87% seen once, with 2.5% to 3% in the top ten. Sequencing was carried out using PBMCs or T cells enriched from blood (not recorded which). These TCRs come from a woman in her twenties or thirties with acute COVID-19. Both conserved end residues are part of each CDR3. A D gene is named only where the DNA matches it firmly. A row's size may be missing; if present it is once, few, many or a size class.

size	J	D	V	DNA	CDR3
.	TRBJ2-4	.	TRBV7-8	TGTGCCAGCAGCCCGGTGTTAGCCAAAAACATTCAGTACTTC	CASSPVLAKNIQYF
.	TRBJ1-2	.	TRBV19	TGTGCCAGTAGTTCACCCATGGACAGTCTCCATGGCTACACCTTC	CASSSPMDSLHGYTF
.	TRBJ1-4	.	TRBV7-9	TGTGCCAGCAGACCGACAGCAACTAATGAAAAACTGTTTTTT	CASRPTATNEKLFF
.	TRBJ1-5	TRBD1	TRBV7-2	TGTGCCAGCACACCTCAACAGGGGGCGCGTCGCAATCAGCCCCAGCATTTT	CASTPQQGARRNQPQHF
few	TRBJ1-1	TRBD1	TRBV7-9	TGTGCCAGCAGCCCTCGGGGGACAGGGGTAACTGAAGCTTTCTTT	CASSPRGTGVTEAFF
many	TRBJ2-1	TRBD1	TRBV30	TGTGCCTGGACCCTGGGACAGAGCTCCTACAATGAGCAGTTCTTC	CAWTLGQSSYNEQFF
.	TRBJ1-5	.	TRBV5-1	TGCGCCAGCAGCGACCGTGGGGGAGGAGGTCAGCCCCAGCATTTT	CASSDRGGGGQPQHF
many	TRBJ1-5	.	TRBV2	TGTGCCAGCAGTACAGGGTCGGATCAGCCCCAGCATTTT	CASSTGSDQPQHF
.	TRBJ1-2	.	TRBV5-8	TGTGCCAGCAGCGCGGTAAAAAGCTACACCTTC	CASSAVKSYTF
.	TRBJ1-4	TRBD1	TRBV4-1	TGCGCCAGCAGCCAAGAAGGGCAGGGGGGTAAGGGCGAAAAACTGTTTTTT	CASSQEGQGGKGEKLFF
once	TRBJ1-1	.	TRBV7-8	TGTGCCAGCAGCCCACAGAACACTGAAGCTTTCTTT	CASSPQNTEAFF
.	TRBJ1-5	.	TRBV24-1	TGTGCCACCAGTGATCCCTCGGGGTCTTCTGGTAATAGCAATCAGCCCCAGCATTTT	CATSDPSGSSGNSNQPQHF
.	TRBJ2-7	.	TRBV4-1	TGCGCCAGCAGCCAAGTGTTTGGGGGGAACGAGCAGTACTTC	CASSQVFGGNEQYF
.	TRBJ1-2	.	TRBV5-5	TGTGCCAGCAGCCCCCAGGGGACCGGATATGGCTACACCTTC	CASSPQGTGYGYTF
.	TRBJ1-5	.	TRBV6-2/TRBV6-3	TGTGCCAGCAGTTATAGGGGTCCGATGGCCAATCAGCCCCAGCATTTT	CASSYRGPMANQPQHF
.	TRBJ2-3	TRBD1	TRBV18	TGTGCCAGCTCACCATCAGGGGGCGGAGATACGCAGTATTTT	CASSPSGGGDTQYF
.	TRBJ1-3	.	TRBV5-6	TGTGCCAGCAGCTGGGGGGAAGGCTCTGGAAACACCATATATTTT	CASSWGEGSGNTIYF
once	TRBJ1-6	TRBD1	TRBV7-6	TGTGCCAGCAGCTTAGGACAGGGTTATTCACCCCTCCACTTT	CASSLGQGYSPLHF
.	TRBJ2-2	TRBD1	TRBV5-8	TGTGCCAGCAGCTGGGGGACAGGGGGCACCGGGGAGCTGTTTTTT	CASSWGTGGTGELFF
.	TRBJ1-6	.	TRBV27	TGTGCCAGCAGTTTTACGGGAATTAATTCACCCCTCCACTTT	CASSFTGINSPLHF
.	TRBJ2-3	TRBD2	TRBV7-7	TGTGCTAGCAGCTCTAGACTAGCGGGGGACAATACGCAGTATTTT	CASSSRLAGDNTQYF
.	TRBJ1-5	TRBD1	TRBV5-6	TGTGCCAGCAGCTTGCGGGACAGGGTTAATCAGCCCCAGCATTTT	CASSLRDRVNQPQHF
few	TRBJ1-2	.	TRBV27	TGTGCCAGCAGCCCCAGCGGGTATGGCTACACCTTC	CASSPSGYGYTF
once	TRBJ1-1	TRBD1	TRBV6-5	TGTGCCAGCAGTTACCTCAGGGGGCGAAATACTGAAGCTTTCTTT	CASSYLRGRNTEAFF
.	TRBJ2-1	TRBD1	TRBV7-2	TGTGCCAGCAGCTTACTTGGACAGGGGGTCTATGAGCAGTTCTTC	CASSLLGQGVYEQFF
.	TRBJ2-2	.	TRBV5-6	TGTGCCAGCAGCCCGGCCCCGGGGTTGGCCGGGGAGCTGTTTTTT	CASSPAPGLAGELFF
.	TRBJ1-1	.	TRBV20-1	TGCAGTGCTAGATGGAGGGCTGAAGCTTTCTTT	CSARWRAEAFF
.	TRBJ1-5	.	TRBV7-2	TGTGCCAGCAGCTATCTTAGCAATCAGCCCCAGCATTTT	CASSYLSNQPQHF
once	TRBJ1-3	TRBD1	TRBV7-8	TGTGCCAGCAGCACCCGGACAGGAGGTTTAGGAAACACCATATATTTT	CASSTRTGGLGNTIYF
.	TRBJ1-2	.	TRBV6-1	TGTGCCAGCAGTGAAATCGTCAGGGAGGTCTATGGCTACACCTTC	CASSEIVREVYGYTF
.	TRBJ1-4	TRBD1	TRBV11-2	TGTGCCAGCAGCTTCAACCGGGACAGGGGGGAAAAACTGTTTTTT	CASSFNRDRGEKLFF
once	TRBJ1-2	.	TRBV9	TGTGCCAGCAGCGTTAGCTTGGCAGCTAACTATGGCTACACCTTC	CASSVSLAANYGYTF